Listed here are 15 T cell receptor beta chains from one sample, sequenced in a study of monozygotic twins with cystic fibrosis. Profiling relied on immunoSEQ multiplex PCR, and the TCRdb table lists in-frame clones only, not all of them. This table has 30,000 or so clones, roughly three fifths appearing once. The specimen sequenced was blood. These receptors were taken from a girl aged 10 to 17 with cystic fibrosis.

The CDR3 loop is CASSLADVNEQYF. The CDR3 nucleotides read TGTGCCAGCAGCTTAGCAGATGTTAACGAGCAGTACTTC. The chain recombines TRBV7-2 with TRBJ2-7; D is unresolved. The CDR3 runs to 13 residues. The V end lost 0 bases, the J end lost 5 bases, and 8 bases lay between the germline ends. Per germline, CDR1 SGHTA and CDR2 FQGNSA.

The J gene is TRBJ1-3, the V gene TRBV5-1, with TRBD1 as a possible D gene (5 bases). The CDR3 covers 16 residues. Germline CDR1 SGHRS, CDR2 YFSETQ. Trimming took off 3 bases at V and 0 bases at J, with 13 bases between the two ends. CDR3 protein: CASSYLTAGSGNTIYF. CDR3 DNA: TGCGCCAGCAGCTACCTGACAGCCGGCTCTGGAAACACCATATATTTT.

The chain links TRBV9 to TRBJ2-2; 7 nucleotides match TRBD2. This CDR3 has 16 amino acids. Germline assignment: CDR1 SGDLS and CDR2 YYNGEE. V gave up 3 bases and J gave up 2 bases; unmatched junction bases: 7. CDR3 in DNA: TGTGCCAGCAGCGCCCGGGGGGACTTCAACACCGGGGAGCTGTTTTTT. Amino acids: CASSARGDFNTGELFF.

This clone was recorded once. This rearrangement joins TRBV29-1 to TRBJ2-3; 9 bases are shared with TRBD1. J lost 4 bases, V lost 5 bases, and 7 bases had no gene match. Germline lookup yields CDR1 SQVTM and CDR2 ANQGSEA. The CDR3 totals 14 residues. In DNA form, the CDR3 reads TGCAGCGTTTTTCTCGGGACAGGGCCAGATACGCAGTATTTT. Its protein is CSVFLGTGPDTQYF.

The chain employs TRBV2 and TRBJ1-2; TRBD1 is a possible D gene (5 bases). Germline CDR1 is SNHLY and CDR2 is FYNNEI. This CDR3 comprises 14 residues. Trimming pared 7 bases from V and 1 base from J, leaving 13 bases between. The CDR3 region is CASTPLRDNYGYTF. In DNA, the CDR3 is TGTGCCAGCACCCCACTCAGGGATAACTATGGCTACACCTTC.

The chain combines TRBV7-9 with TRBJ2-7; D may correspond to TRBD1 or TRBD2 (5 bases each). V dropped 5 bases and J dropped 1 base, with 15 bases sitting between them. The CDR3 contains 15 residues. CDR1 is SEHNR and CDR2 is FQNEAQ in the germline V gene (reference sequence). CDR3 residues: CASSHPGPTSYEQYF. In DNA form, the CDR3 reads TGTGCCAGCAGCCATCCGGGACCCACTTCCTACGAGCAGTACTTC.

The chain uses TRBV28 and TRBJ1-1; D call uncertain. Germline values: CDR1 MDHEN, CDR2 SYDVKM. V lost 5 bases, J lost 3 bases, and 10 bases lay in between. There are 13 residues in the CDR3. The CDR3: CASSPRVHTEAFF. Written as DNA, the CDR3 is TGTGCCAGCAGTCCGAGGGTGCACACTGAAGCTTTCTTT.

The chain couples TRBV7-2 to TRBJ2-1; tentatively, D is TRBD2 (5 bases). V was trimmed by 1 base and J by 4 bases, leaving 23 bases between them. CDR1 SGHTA and CDR2 FQGNSA come from the germline V gene. The CDR3 has 19 residues. DNA for the CDR3: TGTGCCAGCAGCTTAGTTTCAATCTCTAGCTCGCCCTTTTACAATGAGCAGTTCTTC. It codes for CASSLVSISSSPFYNEQFF.

This clone occurred a few times. This rearrangement joins TRBV4-3 to TRBJ1-5; D remains unclear. The CDR3 is 14 amino acids. V was pared by 1 base and J by 6 bases, with 10 bases between. The V gene's germline CDR1 is LGHNA and CDR2 YSLEER. CDR3 protein: CASSQGRSTQPQHF. The CDR3 DNA is TGCGCCAGCAGCCAAGGGCGCTCGACTCAGCCCCAGCATTTT.

This CDR3 reads CASSPYERSNNEQFF. CDR3 coding DNA: TGTGCCAGCAGCCCATACGAGCGGAGCAACAATGAGCAGTTCTTC. The chain has TRBV9 and TRBJ2-1; a possible D gene is TRBD2 (5 bases). This CDR3 spans 15 amino acids. V was pared by 4 bases and J by 5 bases, with 16 bases between. Germline V lookup: CDR1 SGDLS, CDR2 YYNGEE.

The J gene is TRBJ2-6, the V gene TRBV4-3; TRBD1 might be the D (6 bases). CDR1 and CDR2 (germline): LGHNA, YSLEER. The CDR3 covers 17 residues. Trimming took 0 bases from V and 1 from J, leaving 10 bases between them. Written as DNA, the CDR3 is TGCGCCAGCAGCCAAGAAGAGGGGGAGTCTGGGGCCAACGTCCTGACTTTC. This encodes CASSQEEGESGANVLTF.

This sequence joins TRBV7-9 and TRBJ2-2; no reliable D call. Trimming stripped 5 bases from V and 4 bases from J, with 11 bases between. CDR3 length equals 14 residues. The germline gives CDR1 SEHNR, CDR2 FQNEAQ (reference sequence). Here the CDR3 DNA reads TGTGCCAGCAGCCCCACTCCGGGCACCGGGGAGCTGTTTTTT. This sequence encodes CASSPTPGTGELFF.

This clone was seen a few times. The genes are TRBV28 and TRBJ1-5; D may be TRBD1 (6 bases). The CDR3 sequence is 15 residues long. Germline V CDR1 and CDR2: MDHEN, SYDVKM. Trimming left V 5 bases short and J 4 bases short, with 15 bases between. CDR3 residues: CASSPRGRLNQPQHF. In DNA form, the CDR3 reads TGTGCCAGCAGTCCCAGGGGCCGTCTTAATCAGCCCCAGCATTTT.

The chain uses TRBV5-6 and TRBJ1-2, with 9 nucleotides matching TRBD1. V was pared by 0 bases and J by 7 bases, with 13 bases of the junction left unmatched. Germline V lookup: CDR1 SGHDT, CDR2 YYEEEE. CDR3 length: 17 amino acids. CDR3 sequence: CASSLGTGTGSYRGYTF. CDR3 bases: TGTGCCAGCAGCTTGGGGACTGGGACAGGGTCGTATCGTGGCTACACCTTC.

As DNA, the CDR3 is TGTGCCATCAGTGAGTCGCTAGCGGGAGGCGAGCAGTACGTC. It yields the protein CAISESLAGGEQYV. This sequence joins TRBV10-3 and TRBJ2-7; 11 bases are shared with TRBD2. The ends lost 0 bases at V and 6 bases at J; junction bases unmatched: 1. The germline gives CDR1 ENHRY, CDR2 SYGVKD. This CDR3 has 14 residues.